Listed here is a single T cell receptor (beta chain). This clonotype was recorded only once. The clone's antigen remains unknown. No base qualities exist here, and no much larger clone lies one base off it. A lone read offers only weak evidence. The record originates from a study of vaccination and CD4 T cells after COVID-19 (dated by TCRdb to the early 2020s). With regard to the full study: In the convalescent cohort there were six males and four females, among whom were two Hispanic individuals, seven Caucasians, two Asians and one multiracial person. As controls, cultures received a CEFX viral epitope pool (the positive control), an HIV-1 Nef peptide pool (the negative control), or no peptide at all. For stimulating the cultures, overlapping spike peptide pools were used, derived from SARS-CoV-2 as well as from the common cold coronaviruses HCoV-NL63, HCoV-OC43 and HCoV-229E. Post-vaccine blood samples were obtained a median of approximately 70 days after the second vaccine dose, with a range of about 12 to 241 days. Post-COVID blood samples were collected from convalescent patients a median of about 92 days after diagnosis, with a range of about 30 to 161 days. In under twelve COVID-19 convalescent patients and a few infection-naive healthy vaccine recipients, researchers compared the spike-specific CD4+ TCR repertoire from before mRNA vaccination with the repertoire from after. Participants got two doses of the Pfizer-BioNTech BNT162b2 vaccine (n=8) or two doses of the Moderna mRNA-1273 vaccine (n=2). At the TCR clonotype level, an earlier paper using these donors assessed memory CD4+ T cell crossreactivity between SARS-CoV-2 and common cold coronavirus spike proteins.

V lost 3 bases and J lost 2 bases, and the count of bases not matched to a germline gene is 3. The germline V gene encodes CDR1 SGHVS and CDR2 FQNEAQ. Taken from cysteine to phenylalanine, the CDR3 has 15 residues. Of all the DNA, just the CDR3 is kept, 45 bases in frame from base 1. The treatment or condition label of this sample denotes: roughly 10-day PBMC culture with coronavirus spike peptide pools or control peptides (ViraFEST assay). CD4+ T cells from unexposed donors were collected before the COVID-19 pandemic (2011-2018). The ViraFEST assay, used in the study, expanded antigen-specific T cells with peptide pools and then identified the expanded clonotypes through TCR sequencing. PBMCs were cultured at about 2 million per well in IMDM supplemented with 5% human AB serum and approximately 10 IU/ml IL-2, with roughly 10 ug/ml peptide pools added. On days 3 and 7, half of the culture medium was replaced with fresh IL-2-containing medium. After 10 days of culture, CD4+ T cells were isolated by negative selection with the EasySep CD4+ T cell isolation kit. As cell numbers permitted, CD4+ T cells from unexposed donors were tested for reactivity to SARS-CoV-2 S and N and to four common cold coronavirus spike pools. Ficoll-Paque Plus gradient centrifugation was used to isolate PBMCs from whole blood, and the isolated PBMCs were then either used fresh or cryopreserved at -140C. Triplicate wells were generally used for each culture condition. The leukapheresis product used for the unexposed donors was purchased from a commercial source.

To prepare the library, PCR was applied. TCR sequencing of DNA from cultured CD4+ T cells used the Oncomine TCR Beta short-read assay at the Johns Hopkins FTIC core. Genomic DNA was extracted from the cultured CD4+ T cells with the QIAamp micro DNA kit. Oncomine TCR Beta libraries from cultured CD4+ T cells were pooled using unique dual indexes and sequenced on an Illumina iSeq 100. Under the source paper's analysis protocol: Non-productive sequences were removed, and CDR3s that did not start with C, did not end with F or W, or were shorter than 7 amino acids were discarded. Antigen-specific clonotypes were identified using the MANAFEST web application through comparison of peptide-stimulated wells with reference and other culture wells. For a clone to be called positive, the clone needed an FDR below 0.05, an odds ratio above 5, and a productive frequency above 0.1% in at least two of three replicate wells. A clonotype counted as cross-reactive if it showed significant expansion both in the SARS-CoV-2 spike wells and in at least one common cold coronavirus spike condition. Levenshtein distances (stringdist) and unrooted phylogenetic trees (ape) in R version 3.6.1 were used to assess CDR3 homology. The public sequencing data were trimmed at Q25 with fastp and processed into clonotypes with MiXCR by TCRdb, which kept only in-frame beta chains. Each CDR3 protein appears once, grouped with its most common genes and DNA. Clone size and V and J calls follow TCRdb, not the original study. The sample records 8,000 or so distinct CDR3 sequences, just under 40% of which are singletons. 20% of the sample is taken by the ten largest.

Summary of the overall study and its limitations: Relatively few convalescent patients were included in the study, and early timepoints after natural infection were not analyzed. Of the vaccine-specific clones in convalescent patients, 304 of 307, or nearly all, reacted only to SARS-CoV-2 spike and did not cross-react with common cold coronaviruses. Among convalescent patients, a median roughly 90% of the SARS-CoV-2-reactive clones seen after vaccination appeared only after vaccination, which suggests priming specific to the vaccine. Although the median number of SARS-CoV-2-reactive clonotypes went up from roughly 20 after infection to around 40 after vaccination, the increase was not significant.

Sequencing was performed on CD4+ T cells from blood, cultured in vitro. The source of this sequence is a human donor in good health. This receptor chain uses TRBV7-8 and TRBJ1-4, and 7 bases in between align with TRBD1. The DNA sequence follows: TGTGCCAGCAGCTTTCCGGGACAGACTAATGAAAAACTGTTTTTT. It translates to CASSFPGQTNEKLFF.